This entry concerns a single TCR beta chain. The record originates from a study of cytomegalovirus exposure and HLA in healthy donors. Researchers ran the PCR with 60 Vbeta and 13 Jbeta primers. The data were produced by immunoSEQ multiplex PCR, yet TCRdb's version contains in-frame clones alone and is incomplete. The table lists around 130,000 clones, over 75% of them singletons, with about 0.51% in the top ten. The CDR3 length is 15 residues. Germline CDR1 and CDR2: MDHEN and SYDVKM. V was cut by 5 bases and J by 0 bases, with 14 bases left in between. This chain connects TRBV28 to TRBJ2-7; TRBD2 might be the D (5 bases). The receptor was derived from a middle-aged woman in good health and CMV-seronegative. The sample was PBMCs. CDR3 nucleotides: TGTGCCAGCAGTCCCGCCGCGGGTGGCTCCTACGAGCAGTACTTC. Translation gives CASSPAAGGSYEQYF. Variable domain in full (rest from reference TRBV28 and TRBJ2-7): DVKVTQSSRYLVKRTGEKVFLECVQDMDHENMFWYRQDPGLGLRLIYFSYDVKMKEKGDIPEGYSVSREKKERFSLILESASTNQTSMYLCASSPAAGGSYEQYFGPGTRLTVT.